This is a list of T cell receptor beta chains from one sample in a study of blood T cell repertoires in COVID-19. Profiling relied on immunoSEQ multiplex PCR, and the TCRdb table lists in-frame clones only, not all of them. The table lists about 200,000 clones, approximately 86% of them singletons, with about 0.91% in the top ten. The sequenced sample consisted of peripheral blood. Source of these receptors: a man in his sixties with COVID-19, enrolled during active disease. CDR3s include the opening cysteine and the closing phenylalanine or tryptophan. D genes are given only for firm matches. Only some rows state a clone size, as once, few, many or a class for expanded clones.

j_call,clone_size,d_call,cdr3_length,v_call,cdr3_nt,cdr3_aa
TRBJ1-5,NA,NA,13,TRBV18,TGTGCCAGCTCACCGAAGGGGAATCAGCCCCAGCATTTT,CASSPKGNQPQHF
TRBJ2-3,NA,NA,14,TRBV20-1,TGCAGTGCTAGTATGAGGACTAGCACAGATACGCAGTATTTT,CSASMRTSTDTQYF
TRBJ1-3,once,TRBD1,14,TRBV24-1,TGTGCCACCAGTGGGGACAGGGCTGGAAACACCATATATTTT,CATSGDRAGNTIYF
TRBJ2-2,NA,NA,16,TRBV10-3,TGTGCCATCAGTGGTCAGGCAGGCCGGGGGACCGGGGAGCTGTTTTTT,CAISGQAGRGTGELFF
TRBJ1-2,NA,NA,16,TRBV5-4,TGTGCCAGCAGCTTGGCCGAATCGGGACTTCATTATGGCTACACCTTC,CASSLAESGLHYGYTF
TRBJ2-6,few,NA,15,TRBV6-5,TGTGCCAGCAGTAAATGGGAGTCTGGGGCCAACGTCCTGACTTTC,CASSKWESGANVLTF
TRBJ2-5,NA,NA,11,TRBV24-1,TGTGCCACAGGGGGGGTCCAGACCCAGTACTTC,CATGGVQTQYF
TRBJ2-3,NA,NA,13,TRBV9,TGTGCCAGCAGCCTAGGGCCGACAGATACGCAGTATTTT,CASSLGPTDTQYF
TRBJ2-1,NA,TRBD2,15,TRBV7-2,TGTGCCAGCAGCCCATCAGCGGGGGCCTACAATGAGCAGTTCTTC,CASSPSAGAYNEQFF
TRBJ2-2,NA,NA,17,TRBV11-3,TGTGCCAGCAGCTTAGATAGGGGGATAGCGAACACCGGGGAGCTGTTTTTT,CASSLDRGIANTGELFF
TRBJ1-2,few,NA,13,TRBV6-6,TGTGCCAGCAGCCCCCTCCAGGTGGGTGGCTACACCTTC,CASSPLQVGGYTF
TRBJ1-2,NA,TRBD1,14,TRBV28,TGTGCCAGCAGTTCCGGGACAGGGAGTTTTATCTACACCTTC,CASSSGTGSFIYTF
TRBJ1-3,few,NA,14,TRBV2,TGTGCCAGCAGGACGGACAGAGCTGGAAACACCATATATTTT,CASRTDRAGNTIYF
TRBJ2-1,few,NA,14,TRBV30,TGTGCCTGGATCCTAGCCGGGAGCTACAATGAGCAGTTCTTC,CAWILAGSYNEQFF
TRBJ1-1,NA,NA,13,TRBV5-1,TGCGCCAGCTACAGGGAAATGAACACTGAAGCTTTCTTT,CASYREMNTEAFF
TRBJ2-7,few,TRBD2,13,TRBV11-3,TGTGCCAGCAGCTTGATCGGGGGGAACGAGCAGTACTTC,CASSLIGGNEQYF
TRBJ2-5,NA,NA,12,TRBV3-1/TRBV3-2,TGTGCCAGCAGCCCTCAGGCAGAGACCCAGTACTTC,CASSPQAETQYF
TRBJ1-2,NA,NA,15,TRBV6-2/TRBV6-3,TGTGCCAGCAGTTACTCGAAGTTAGTCGGCTATGGCTACACCTTC,CASSYSKLVGYGYTF